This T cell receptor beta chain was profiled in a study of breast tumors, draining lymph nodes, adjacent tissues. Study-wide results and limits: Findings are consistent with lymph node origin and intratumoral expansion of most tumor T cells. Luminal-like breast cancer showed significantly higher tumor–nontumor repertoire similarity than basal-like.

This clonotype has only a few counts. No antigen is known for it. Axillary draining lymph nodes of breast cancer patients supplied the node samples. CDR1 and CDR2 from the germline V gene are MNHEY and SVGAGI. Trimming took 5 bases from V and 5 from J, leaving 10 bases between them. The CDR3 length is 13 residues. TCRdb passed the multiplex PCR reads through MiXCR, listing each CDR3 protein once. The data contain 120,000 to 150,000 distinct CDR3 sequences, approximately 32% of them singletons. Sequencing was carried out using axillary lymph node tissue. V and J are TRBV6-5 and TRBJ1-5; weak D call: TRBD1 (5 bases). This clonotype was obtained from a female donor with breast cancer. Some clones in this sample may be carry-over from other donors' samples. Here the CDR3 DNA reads TGTGCCAGCAGTCCGGGGGACGATCAGCCCCAGCATTTT. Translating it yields CASSPGDDQPQHF.